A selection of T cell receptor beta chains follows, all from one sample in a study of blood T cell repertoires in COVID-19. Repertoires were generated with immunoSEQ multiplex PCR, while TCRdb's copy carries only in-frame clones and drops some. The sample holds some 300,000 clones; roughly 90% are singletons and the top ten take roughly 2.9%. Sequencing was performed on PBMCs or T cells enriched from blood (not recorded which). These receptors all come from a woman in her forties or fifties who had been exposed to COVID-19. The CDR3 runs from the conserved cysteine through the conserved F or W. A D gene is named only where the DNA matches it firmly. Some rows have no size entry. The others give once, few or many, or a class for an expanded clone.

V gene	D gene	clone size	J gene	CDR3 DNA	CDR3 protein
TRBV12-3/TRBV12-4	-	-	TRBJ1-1	TGTGCCAGCAGTTTGGGGGGAAACACTGAAGCTTTCTTT	CASSLGGNTEAFF
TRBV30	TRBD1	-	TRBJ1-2	TGTGCCTGGAGTGCTACAGGGGGTAACTATGGCTACACCTTC	CAWSATGGNYGYTF
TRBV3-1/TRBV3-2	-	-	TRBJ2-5	TGTGCCAGCAGCCAGAGGACTATTGAAGAGACCCAGTACTTC	CASSQRTIEETQYF
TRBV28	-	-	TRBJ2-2	TGTGCCAGCAGGTATATCACCGGGGAGCTGTTTTTT	CASRYITGELFF
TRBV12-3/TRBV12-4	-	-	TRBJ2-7	TGTGCCAGCAGTTTATTCCCGTACTACGAGCAGTACTTC	CASSLFPYYEQYF
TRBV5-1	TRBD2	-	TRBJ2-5	TGCGCCAGCACCCCAGCGGGAGCAGAGACCCAGTACTTC	CASTPAGAETQYF
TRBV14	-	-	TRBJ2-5	TGTGCCAGCAGCCAACTCGACGGGGGATTTCTGGAGACCCAGTACTTC	CASSQLDGGFLETQYF
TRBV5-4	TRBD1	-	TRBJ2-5	TGTGCCAGCAGCTTGCGGAACAAAGGACAGGGTCCCGAGACCCAGTACTTC	CASSLRNKGQGPETQYF
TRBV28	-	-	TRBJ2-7	TGTGCCAGCAGTCCAGCGAGCCTCTACGAGCAGTACTTC	CASSPASLYEQYF
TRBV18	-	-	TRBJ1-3	TGTGCCAGCTCACGGAGTGGGGGCTTGAACACCATATATTTT	CASSRSGGLNTIYF
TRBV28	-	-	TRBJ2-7	TGTGCCAGCAGTATAGGAGGAAAGCCCTACGAGCAGTACTTC	CASSIGGKPYEQYF
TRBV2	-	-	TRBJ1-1	TGTGCCAGCAGTGAAACCAGGGGTGGTGCGGACACTGAAGCTTTCTTT	CASSETRGGADTEAFF
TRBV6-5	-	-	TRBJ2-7	TGTGCCAGCTCTCCCAGGGGCAACTACGAGCAGTACTTC	CASSPRGNYEQYF
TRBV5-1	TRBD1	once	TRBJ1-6	TGCGCCAGCAGCTTGGACGGGACAGGGGTATCACCCCTCCACTTT	CASSLDGTGVSPLHF
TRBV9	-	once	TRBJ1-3	TGTGCCAGCAGAGCTACAGGTTCCTCTGGAAACACCATATATTTT	CASRATGSSGNTIYF
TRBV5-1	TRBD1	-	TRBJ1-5	TGCGCCAGCAGCCCCTCCGGGACAGGGGGTCAGCCCCAGCATTTT	CASSPSGTGGQPQHF
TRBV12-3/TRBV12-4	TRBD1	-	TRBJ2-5	TGTGCCAGCAGAAGACAGGGGGAGACCCAGTACTTC	CASRRQGETQYF
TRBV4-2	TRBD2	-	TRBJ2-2	TGTGCCAGCAGCAATACTAGCGGGGGGAAGAACACCGGGGAGCTGTTTTTT	CASSNTSGGKNTGELFF
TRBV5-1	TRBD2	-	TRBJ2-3	TGCGCCAGCAGCCCGGGACTAGCGGGGGGGCCGGGGGATACGCAGTATTTT	CASSPGLAGGPGDTQYF
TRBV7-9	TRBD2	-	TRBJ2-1	TGTGCCAGCAGCTTGTCTAGCGGGGGGACCCTTTCCTACAATGAGCAGTTCTTC	CASSLSSGGTLSYNEQFF
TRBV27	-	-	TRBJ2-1	TGTGCCAGCAGCCCGCAGGGGATCAATGAGCAGTTCTTC	CASSPQGINEQFF
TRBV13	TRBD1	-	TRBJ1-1	TGTGCCAGCAGCCAACAGGGGTACGCTGAAGCTTTCTTT	CASSQQGYAEAFF
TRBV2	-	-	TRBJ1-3	TGTGCCAGCAGTTGGAATACCGGGGACTCTGGAAACACCATATATTTT	CASSWNTGDSGNTIYF
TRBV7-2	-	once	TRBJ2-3	TGTGCCAGCAGCTTAAGAGCAGATACGCAGTATTTT	CASSLRADTQYF
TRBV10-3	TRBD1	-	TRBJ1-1	TGTGCCATCAGTGAACCGGGACAGGGGATGAGTGGCACTGAAGCTTTCTTT	CAISEPGQGMSGTEAFF
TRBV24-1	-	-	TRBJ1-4	TGTGCCACCAGTGGACCGGGTCCTAATGAAAAACTGTTTTTT	CATSGPGPNEKLFF
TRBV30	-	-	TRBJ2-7	TGTGCCTGGAGTAAGGGGGGGAGCTACGAGCAGTACTTC	CAWSKGGSYEQYF